One and the same sample provided the 24 T cell receptor beta chains below, sequenced in a study of technical replicates of blood from several donors. Profiled with immunoSEQ multiplex PCR; TCRdb holds only in-frame clones, not every one. There are some 74,000 clones in the sample; roughly 95% occur only once, and approximately 0.24% lies in the top ten. Sample: T cells isolated from PBMCs. The receptor source for this set is a human donor in good health.

This clone has only one observation. CDR3 region: CASSLQGRRGYTF. The CDR3 DNA follows: TGTGCCAGCAGTCTACAGGGGCGTCGCGGCTACACCTTC. This chain joins TRBV28 and TRBJ1-2, with 7 positions matching TRBD1. V lost 5 bases to trimming and J lost 8 bases; unmatched junction nucleotides: 8. The length of the CDR3 is 13 residues. CDR1 is MDHEN, CDR2 SYDVKM, per germline.

In its sample, this clone was seen once. The CDR3 nucleotides read TGTGCCAGCAGTTCTGGGACAGGGACGCGCGAGCAGTACTTC. Translation: CASSSGTGTREQYF. V usage is TRBV28 and J usage is TRBJ2-7, with 9 positions matching TRBD1. CDR3 length: 14 residues. Germline trimming cut 4 bases from V and 6 bases from J; bases unmatched to any gene: 7. The V gene's germline CDR1 is MDHEN and CDR2 SYDVKM.

This chain links TRBV28 with TRBJ1-2; D unresolved. V was clipped by 6 bases and J by 5 bases, with 10 bases between them. CDR3 length: 12 amino acids. The germline gives CDR1 MDHEN, CDR2 SYDVKM. CDR3 DNA sequence: TGTGCCAGCAGGACTTTTGGTTATGGCTACACCTTC. As protein: CASRTFGYGYTF.

The genes are TRBV9 and TRBJ2-2; D is perhaps TRBD1 (6 bases). Trimming stripped 0 bases from V and 1 base from J, with 19 bases between. Per germline, CDR1 SGDLS and CDR2 YYNGEE. The CDR3 is 19 residues long. The chain's CDR3 is CASSVDLMVGGMNTGELFF. Here the CDR3 DNA reads TGTGCCAGCAGCGTAGATCTCATGGTAGGGGGTATGAACACCGGGGAGCTGTTTTTT. The full variable domain, its missing parts supplied by reference TRBV9 and TRBJ2-2, is DSGVTQTPKHLITATGQRVTLRCSPRSGDLSVYWYQQSLDQGLQFLIQYYNGEERAKGNILERFSAQQFPDLHSELNLSSLELGDSALYFCASSVDLMVGGMNTGELFFGEGSRLTVL.

This clone came up once. The chain uses TRBV19 and TRBJ2-1, with TRBD2 matching 7 bases. The CDR3 spans 16 residues. Germline CDR1 reads LNHDA; CDR2 reads SQIVND (reference sequence). The V segment lost 6 bases and the J segment 2 bases; nucleotides outside the gene matches: 10. In DNA form, the CDR3 reads TGTGCCAGTAGAGACCTCCAGCGGGAAACCTACAATGAGCAGTTCTTC. This sequence encodes CASRDLQRETYNEQFF. The variable domain in full, completed from reference TRBV19 and TRBJ2-1, reads DGGITQSPKYLFRKEGQNVTLSCEQNLNHDAMYWYRQDPGQGLRLIYYSQIVNDFQKGDIAEGYSVSREKKESFPLTVTSAQKNPTAFYLCASRDLQRETYNEQFFGPGTRLTVL.

This sequence joins TRBV6-1 and TRBJ1-3; D possibly corresponds to TRBD1 (5 bases). Germline CDR1 reads MNHNS; CDR2 reads SASEGT. V lost 6 bases to trimming and J lost 0 bases, with 12 bases between them. The CDR3 is 15 residues long. The chain's CDR3 is CASSPTGYSGNTIYF. DNA for the CDR3: TGTGCCAGCAGCCCTACAGGTTACTCTGGAAACACCATATATTTT.

V is TRBV6-1 and J is TRBJ1-4; TRBD1 might be the D (6 bases). The CDR3 loop spans 15 amino acids. CDR1 and CDR2 from the germline V gene are MNHNS and SASEGT. The V end was cut by 4 bases, the J end by 1 base, with 10 bases between. CDR3 residues: CASSGTDRTNEKLFF. The CDR3 DNA follows: TGTGCCAGCAGTGGGACAGACAGAACTAATGAAAAACTGTTTTTT.

The rearrangement joins TRBV27 to TRBJ2-3, with D perhaps TRBD2 (6 bases). Germline values: CDR1 MNHEY, CDR2 SMNVEV (reference sequence). This CDR3 has 14 residues. V was pared by 7 bases and J by 0 bases, with 11 bases between. The CDR3 here is CASTPGTSTDTQYF. Written as DNA, the CDR3 is TGTGCCAGCACCCCCGGGACTAGCACAGATACGCAGTATTTT.

The V gene is TRBV2, the J gene TRBJ1-5; no reliable D call. The V end lost 6 bases, the J end lost 6 bases, and 15 bases lay between the germline ends. The length of the CDR3 is 14 residues. Per the germline V gene, CDR1 is SNHLY and CDR2 is FYNNEI. CDR3 loop: CASSSATVGQPQHF. CDR3 in DNA: TGTGCCAGCAGCTCGGCCACAGTAGGTCAGCCCCAGCATTTT.

The chain employs TRBV18 and TRBJ1-2, with D tentatively TRBD1 (6 bases). The length of the CDR3 is 15 residues. Trimming pared 6 bases from V and 2 bases from J, leaving 16 bases between. Germline CDR1 KGHSH, CDR2 LQKENI. CDR3: CASSRTTGDNYGYTF. CDR3 DNA sequence: TGTGCCAGCTCCCGGACGACAGGAGACAACTATGGCTACACCTTC.

The chain is built from TRBV5-6 and TRBJ2-1; TRBD2 aligns across 9 bases. The CDR3 totals 16 residues. J gave up 9 bases and V 1 base, and 11 bases lay outside the gene matches. Germline CDR1 SGHDT, CDR2 YYEEEE. The CDR3 coding sequence is TGTGCCAGCAGCTTGTTGGCGGGGGGGACTCTCTTTGAGCAGTTCTTC. Encoded protein: CASSLLAGGTLFEQFF.

The V gene is TRBV19, the J gene TRBJ2-1; 7 bases align to TRBD2. V shed 3 bases and J 7 bases; nucleotides not matched to a gene: 3. The CDR3 consists of 13 residues. Germline assignment: CDR1 LNHDA and CDR2 SQIVND (reference sequence). The CDR3 DNA reads TGTGCCAGTAGTATGACTAGCAGAAATGAGCAGTTCTTC. This codes for CASSMTSRNEQFF.

This chain uses TRBV6-5 with TRBJ1-5; D is ambiguous. Per the germline V gene, CDR1 is MNHEY and CDR2 is SVGAGI. V shed 6 bases and J shed 0 bases, with 6 bases lying between them. The CDR3 runs 13 residues. CDR3 sequence: CASSPSSNQPQHF. In DNA form, the CDR3 reads TGTGCCAGCAGCCCGAGTAGCAATCAGCCCCAGCATTTT.

This chain connects TRBV6-1 to TRBJ2-5; 9 positions agree with TRBD2. The CDR3 has 16 residues. Germline assignment: CDR1 MNHNS and CDR2 SASEGT. Germline trimming cut 4 bases from V and 3 bases from J; bases unmatched to any gene: 9. This CDR3 is CASSAARTSAKETQYF. CDR3 DNA: TGTGCCAGCAGTGCCGCTCGGACTAGCGCGAAAGAGACCCAGTACTTC.

V usage is TRBV19 and J usage is TRBJ2-2; TRBD1 is a possible D gene (5 bases). CDR1 and CDR2 from the germline V gene are LNHDA and SQIVND (reference sequence). The CDR3 spans 15 residues. Trimming took off 8 bases at V and 4 bases at J, with 17 bases between the two ends. The CDR3: CASFEDLQGTGELFF. DNA for the CDR3: TGTGCCAGTTTTGAGGACCTTCAGGGCACCGGGGAGCTGTTTTTT.

This clone was found once. The chain joins TRBV7-9 to TRBJ2-7; TRBD1 might be the D (5 bases). The CDR3 is 13 residues long. Trimming took off 5 bases at V and 3 bases at J, with 11 bases between the two ends. CDR1 and CDR2 from the germline V gene are SEHNR and FQNEAQ (reference sequence). This CDR3 reads CASSNSQGYEQYF. In nucleotides, the CDR3 is TGTGCCAGCAGCAACTCCCAGGGCTACGAGCAGTACTTC.

V is TRBV2 and J is TRBJ2-3; D may be TRBD1 (6 bases). Germline V gives CDR1 SNHLY, CDR2 FYNNEI. Trimming pared 0 bases from V and 8 bases from J, leaving 18 bases between. The CDR3 is made up of 16 amino acids. CDR3 protein: CASSEAGQSRRGTQYF. The CDR3 region has the DNA TGTGCCAGCAGTGAAGCGGGACAATCTAGGCGAGGTACGCAGTATTTT.

The genes are TRBV11-3 and TRBJ1-1; D not certain. CDR3 length: 14 residues. Germline V gene lookup returns CDR1 SGHNT and CDR2 YENEEA. V was shortened by 7 bases and J by 3 bases, with 15 bases between the two germline ends. CDR3 bases: TGTGCCAGCAAACCGAATACCGGGGACACTGAAGCTTTCTTT. Translating gives CASKPNTGDTEAFF.

This clone was seen once. The chain carries TRBV7-9 and TRBJ2-1; 10 positions agree with TRBD2. V shed 6 bases and J 7 bases; nucleotides not matched to a gene: 9. CDR3 length equals 15 residues. CDR1 is SEHNR and CDR2 is FQNEAQ in the germline V gene (reference sequence). The CDR3 spells CASSRTSGTSNEQFF. In nucleotides, the CDR3 is TGTGCCAGCAGTCGTACTAGCGGGACGAGTAATGAGCAGTTCTTC.

This clone was recorded once. An end of the junction differs from the germline gene, which may be a read error. The CDR3 loop is CASSPPDRVENF. CDR3 nucleotides: TGTGCCAGCAGTCCCCCCGACAGGGTTGAAAACTTC. The V call is TRBV28, the J call TRBJ2-7; 7 nucleotides agree with TRBD1. In germline, CDR1 is MDHEN, CDR2 SYDVKM. CDR3 size: 12 residues.

The chain links TRBV28 to TRBJ2-7; D ambiguous. This CDR3 comprises 13 residues. V was trimmed by 3 bases and J by 0 bases, leaving 6 bases between them. Germline values: CDR1 MDHEN, CDR2 SYDVKM. CDR3 residues: CASSLSVSYEQYF. The CDR3 DNA follows: TGTGCCAGCAGTTTGAGCGTCTCCTACGAGCAGTACTTC. The variable domain in full, with the rest retrieved from reference TRBV28 and TRBJ2-7, is DVKVTQSSRYLVKRTGEKVFLECVQDMDHENMFWYRQDPGLGLRLIYFSYDVKMKEKGDIPEGYSVSREKKERFSLILESASTNQTSMYLCASSLSVSYEQYFGPGTRLTVT.

This clone occurred once. The rearrangement joins TRBV6-1 to TRBJ1-1; 8 bases align to TRBD1. The CDR3 loop spans 17 amino acids. With 3 bases clipped from V and 4 bases from J, the junction kept 13 bases outside the gene matches. CDR1 and CDR2 from the germline V gene are MNHNS and SASEGT. The CDR3 here is CASSERLFVTGATEAFF. The CDR3 DNA reads TGTGCCAGCAGTGAGCGTCTTTTTGTGACAGGGGCCACTGAAGCTTTCTTT.

The genes are TRBV6-1 and TRBJ2-7; 8 bases are a match to TRBD1. The CDR3 runs 13 residues. The V segment lost 10 bases and the J segment 2 bases; nucleotides outside the gene matches: 7. CDR1 is MNHNS, CDR2 SASEGT, per germline. The CDR3 reads CATLQGATYEQYF. The CDR3 DNA follows: TGTGCCACGCTCCAGGGGGCCACCTACGAGCAGTACTTC.

Here the CDR3 DNA reads TGTGCCAGCAGCCAAGAAGATCCCGGCACCGGGGAGCTGTTTTTT. Amino acids: CASSQEDPGTGELFF. The genes are TRBV14 and TRBJ2-2; the D is unclear. V was trimmed by 0 bases and J by 4 bases, leaving 9 bases between them. This CDR3 comprises 15 residues. CDR1 and CDR2 (germline): SGHDN, FVKESK.